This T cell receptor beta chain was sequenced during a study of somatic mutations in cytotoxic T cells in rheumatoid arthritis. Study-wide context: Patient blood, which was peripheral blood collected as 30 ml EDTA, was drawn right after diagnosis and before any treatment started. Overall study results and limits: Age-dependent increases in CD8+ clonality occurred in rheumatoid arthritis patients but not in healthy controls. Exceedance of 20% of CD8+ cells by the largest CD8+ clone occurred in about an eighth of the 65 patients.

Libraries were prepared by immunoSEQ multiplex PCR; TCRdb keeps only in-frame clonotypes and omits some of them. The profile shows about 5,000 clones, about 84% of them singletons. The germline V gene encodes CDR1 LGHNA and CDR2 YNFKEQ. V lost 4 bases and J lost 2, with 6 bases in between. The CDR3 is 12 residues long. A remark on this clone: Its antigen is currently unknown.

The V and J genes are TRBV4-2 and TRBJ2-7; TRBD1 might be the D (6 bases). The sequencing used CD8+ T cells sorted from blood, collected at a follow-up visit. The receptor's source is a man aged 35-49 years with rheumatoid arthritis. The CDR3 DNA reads TGTGCCAGCAGCCCAGGGGCCTACGAGCAGTACTTC. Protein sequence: CASSPGAYEQYF.